This T cell receptor (beta chain) was observed in a study of blood T cell repertoires in COVID-19. Turning to the study itself: The United States, Italy and Spain supplied acute and convalescent COVID-19 samples. PBMCs, B-cell-depleted T cells, or T cells were the source of the cDNA or gDNA that made up the material.

Germline V CDR1 and CDR2: SGHRS, YFSETQ. V lost 0 bases and J 2 bases, leaving 8 bases between the germline ends. The length of the CDR3 is 15 residues. In the authors' methods: Reference gene primers were amplified, and this amplification served to estimate nucleated cell counts. TCRdb's table, derived via immunoSEQ multiplex PCR, lists solely in-frame clones and lacks some. That table supplies the V and J calls and clone size; D and trimming were determined from the DNA. Altogether tens of thousands of clones are present, approximately 86% being singletons, with the ten largest covering almost 1.5%.

Sequences were obtained from peripheral blood. The V and J genes are TRBV5-1 and TRBJ1-4; D may be TRBD1 (5 bases). The sequence derives from a woman aged 60 to 75 with acute or convalescent COVID-19. The CDR3, as DNA: TGCGCCAGCAGCTTGGCGGGGGTGACTAATGAAAAACTGTTTTTT. Translation: CASSLAGVTNEKLFF.